Listed below are T cell receptor beta chains from one sample, sequenced in a study of blood T cell repertoires in COVID-19. Sequencing was performed with immunoSEQ multiplex PCR; in TCRdb, only in-frame clones are kept and a portion is missing. The table has over 200,000 clones, approximately 86% seen once. Sequencing was carried out using peripheral blood. The receptors were gathered from a man in his late teens or twenties with active or convalescent COVID-19. Both conserved end residues are part of each CDR3. D genes are given only for firm matches. Rows give clone size only sometimes, using once, few, many, or a class for an expanded clone.

TGTGCCAGCAGCACGACAGGGGTTAGGGACTATGGCTACACCTTC	CASSTTGVRDYGYTF	.	TRBD1	TRBV7-2	TRBJ1-2
TGTGCCAGCAGCGATGGGACAAGGGGGCAAAACACTGAAGCTTTCTTT	CASSDGTRGQNTEAFF	.	TRBD1	TRBV6-6	TRBJ1-1
TGTGCCAGCAGCGGCGGACAGGGGCGCATGAACACTGAAGCTTTCTTT	CASSGGQGRMNTEAFF	.	TRBD1	TRBV5-4	TRBJ1-1
TGTGCCAGCAGTTTCCCTAGACAGGGTGTCGGCTATGGCTACACCTTC	CASSFPRQGVGYGYTF	.	TRBD1	TRBV28	TRBJ1-2
TGTGCCAGCAGCGGGGTGGAGGGTGGAGATACGCAGTATTTT	CASSGVEGGDTQYF	.	.	TRBV3-1/TRBV3-2	TRBJ2-3
TGTGCCAGCAGTGACCCGGGACAGCAAGAGACCCAGTACTTC	CASSDPGQQETQYF	.	TRBD1	TRBV11-1	TRBJ2-5
TGTGCCAGCAGCGACCCAGGACTATTCTCGGTCCGCTTC	CASSDPGLFSVRF	once	.	TRBV12-3/TRBV12-4	TRBJ2-4
TGTGCCAGCAGTTTACAGGGTCACACTGAAGCTTTCTTT	CASSLQGHTEAFF	.	.	TRBV12-3/TRBV12-4	TRBJ1-1
TGTGCCAGCAGCCTCGACACGGTACCGAACACTGAAGCTTTCTTT	CASSLDTVPNTEAFF	.	.	TRBV9	TRBJ1-1
TGTGCCAGCAGCTTAAGGAACGGGGAGCAGTACTTC	CASSLRNGEQYF	.	.	TRBV5-6	TRBJ2-7
TGTGCCAGCAGCTGGATACTAGCGCACGAGCAGTACTTC	CASSWILAHEQYF	.	TRBD2	TRBV5-5	TRBJ2-7
TGTGCCAGCAGCCAACCCGGGACTACCTACTACGAGCAGTACTTC	CASSQPGTTYYEQYF	.	TRBD2	TRBV14	TRBJ2-7
TGTGCCAGCTCACTGGGAATACAGGGACAGTACGACACCGGGGAGCTGTTTTTT	CASSLGIQGQYDTGELFF	.	TRBD1	TRBV18	TRBJ2-2
TGTGCCAGCAGCGCGTCAGGGCCCCGGCAAGGAACCCAGTACTTC	CASSASGPRQGTQYF	.	.	TRBV6-5	TRBJ2-5
TGTGCCTGGAGTGACCCGGCGACCGGGACCATATATTTT	CAWSDPATGTIYF	once	.	TRBV30	TRBJ1-3
TGTGCCAGTAGTATCGGAGAGGGTATGGCTGGAAACACCATATATTTT	CASSIGEGMAGNTIYF	few	.	TRBV19	TRBJ1-3
TGTGCCAGCTCGACAGGGAGACATCAAGAGACCCAGTACTTC	CASSTGRHQETQYF	.	TRBD1	TRBV19	TRBJ2-5
TGTGCCTGGTTTCCTCTGACCGGGGAGCTGTTTTTT	CAWFPLTGELFF	once	.	TRBV30	TRBJ2-2
TGTGCCAGCAGCTTAAGAGGGCATGAGCAGTTCTTC	CASSLRGHEQFF	.	.	TRBV7-2	TRBJ2-1
TGCGCCAGCAGCCAAGAAGGTTTAGCACCTTATTTGGATACGCAGTATTTT	CASSQEGLAPYLDTQYF	.	.	TRBV4-3	TRBJ2-3
TGTGCCATCAGTGAGTCACCGGGACTAGCGGGACCCCGTAGCTCCTACAATGAGCAGTTCTTC	CAISESPGLAGPRSSYNEQFF	.	TRBD2	TRBV10-3	TRBJ2-1
TGTGCCAGCACTAAGGACAATTCCTGGGGTGAAGCTTTCTTT	CASTKDNSWGEAFF	.	.	TRBV6-5	TRBJ1-1
TGTGCCAGCAGCTTAGGGACTAGTTACGAGCAGTACTTC	CASSLGTSYEQYF	.	TRBD2	TRBV11-2	TRBJ2-7
TGTGCCAGCAGGAACCGGGACAGTCCTAACTATGGCTACACCTTC	CASRNRDSPNYGYTF	.	TRBD1	TRBV6-5	TRBJ1-2
TGTGCCAGCAGCCCCAACTACGAGCAGTACTTC	CASSPNYEQYF	.	.	TRBV11-2	TRBJ2-7
TGTGCCAGCAGTAGCAACTCTGGAAACACCATATATTTT	CASSSNSGNTIYF	.	.	TRBV27	TRBJ1-3
TGTGCCAGCAGCCAACTTAAGGGGACAGGGGACGACCTTTCCTACGAGCAGTACTTC	CASSQLKGTGDDLSYEQYF	.	TRBD1	TRBV4-2	TRBJ2-7
TGTGCCAGCGGAGACACCGGGGAGCTGTTTTTT	CASGDTGELFF	.	.	TRBV2	TRBJ2-2
TGTGCCAGCAGTTACAATCCTAGCGGACCCTACGAGCAGTACTTC	CASSYNPSGPYEQYF	.	TRBD2	TRBV6-5	TRBJ2-7
TGCGCCAGCAGCTTGACAGGGACGACTGGAACCTTC	CASSLTGTTGTF	.	.	TRBV5-1	TRBJ1-2
TGTGCCAGCAAGGGGTTCGGCACCGGGGAGCTGTTTTTT	CASKGFGTGELFF	.	.	TRBV12-3/TRBV12-4	TRBJ2-2
TGTGCCAGCAGCTCGACAGGGGGGGACAATCTGAAGGAACTGTTTTTT	CASSSTGGDNLKELFF	.	TRBD1	TRBV7-9	TRBJ1-4
TGTGCCAGCAGCGTGTACACAGATACGCAGTATTTT	CASSVYTDTQYF	.	.	TRBV2	TRBJ2-3
TGTGCTAGTGGTTTGGACGGTCACTACCTCGGCTACACCTTC	CASGLDGHYLGYTF	.	.	TRBV12-5	TRBJ1-2
TGCGCCAGCAGTGATCCTAGCGAAAGATCCTACGAGCAGTACTTC	CASSDPSERSYEQYF	.	.	TRBV10-2	TRBJ2-7
TGCGCCAGCAGCATAGGACCGGGACAGGGGGCTTACGAGCAGTACTTC	CASSIGPGQGAYEQYF	.	TRBD1	TRBV5-1	TRBJ2-7
TGTGCCAGCAGTTACCGCTCGGATCAGCCCCAGCATTTT	CASSYRSDQPQHF	.	.	TRBV6-6	TRBJ1-5
TGTGCCAGCAGCGTCCTAGCGGAGATCAGCACAGATACGCAGTATTTT	CASSVLAEISTDTQYF	.	TRBD2	TRBV9	TRBJ2-3
TGCGCCAGCAGCCCCGGACTAGCGGGGTCTGGGGCCAACGTCCTGACTTTC	CASSPGLAGSGANVLTF	.	TRBD2	TRBV10-1	TRBJ2-6
TGCGCCAGCAGCCAACTAGCGGGTACAGATACGCAGTATTTT	CASSQLAGTDTQYF	.	TRBD2	TRBV10-1	TRBJ2-3
TGCGCCAGCAGTGACCGACAGACGAGCTCCTACGAGCAGTACTTC	CASSDRQTSSYEQYF	.	.	TRBV10-1	TRBJ2-7
TGTGCCAGCAGCTTAGGAGTTAATGAAAAACTGTTTTTT	CASSLGVNEKLFF	.	.	TRBV7-9	TRBJ1-4
TGTGCCAGCGGAGACAGGGCCCGGGAGACCCAGTACTTC	CASGDRARETQYF	.	TRBD1	TRBV25-1	TRBJ2-5
TGCGCCAGCAGCTTGGCCGGGGGGCTTCAGGGAAACACCATATATTTT	CASSLAGGLQGNTIYF	.	.	TRBV5-1	TRBJ1-3
TGTGCCAGCAGCTCCAGGGTTTCCGGGGAGCTGTTTTTT	CASSSRVSGELFF	.	.	TRBV5-4	TRBJ2-2
TGCGCCAGCAGCTACCGGGACAGGGAGTTTCAAGAGACCCAGTACTTC	CASSYRDREFQETQYF	.	TRBD1	TRBV5-1	TRBJ2-5
TGTGCCAGCAGCCCGGGGGGCGGCTACACCTTC	CASSPGGGYTF	.	.	TRBV28	TRBJ1-2
TGCGCCAGCAGCCTCGGGGCGACTAGCGGCTCCTACAATGAGCAGTTCTTC	CASSLGATSGSYNEQFF	.	TRBD2	TRBV5-1	TRBJ2-1
TGTGCCAGCTCACAGACGGCGGGGCCTACCGTCAATGAGCAGTTCTTC	CASSQTAGPTVNEQFF	.	.	TRBV18	TRBJ2-1
TGTGCCAGCAAGGGGGCCCACGGCACAGATACGCAGTATTTT	CASKGAHGTDTQYF	many	TRBD1	TRBV27	TRBJ2-3